This T cell receptor (beta chain) was recorded in a study of identical twins. This clonotype was seen ten or more times. TCRdb recomputed calls from the 5' RACE reads with MiXCR, one row per CDR3 protein. Of more than 650,000 distinct CDR3 sequences in the sample, roughly 6% were seen once. Sequenced input: naive T cells sorted from blood. The clonotype comes from a man aged 18 to 30 in good health.

CDR3 sequence reads: CASSKGQQETQYF. CDR3 DNA: TGCGCCAGCAGCAAGGGACAGCAAGAGACCCAGTACTTC. The genes are TRBV5-1 and TRBJ2-5; TRBD1 aligns across 7 bases. CDR1 is SGHRS and CDR2 is YFSETQ in the germline V gene. CDR3 length equals 13 residues. Unmatched junction bases numbered 2, after V lost 4 bases and J lost 2 bases.